These T cell receptor beta chains were read from a single sample in a study of blood T cell repertoires in COVID-19. Sequencing used immunoSEQ multiplex PCR; TCRdb keeps in-frame clones, though not all of them. The data show more than 250,000 clones, 83% seen once. Sequenced input: peripheral blood. These receptors originate from a man between 60 and 75 years old who had recovered from COVID-19. Each CDR3 is given with its conserved first and last residue. The order of the fields is D gene, J gene, clone size, V gene, CDR3 length, CDR3 DNA, CDR3 protein. A D gene is named only where the DNA matches it firmly. Some rows have no size entry. The others give once, few or many, or a class for an expanded clone.

- TRBJ1-3 - TRBV28 14 TGTGCCAGCAGCTCGGTCCCTTCTGGAAACACCATATATTTT CASSSVPSGNTIYF
- TRBJ2-2 few TRBV9 19 TGTGCCAGCAGCGTCTCGTCTACGGAGCGGAGCAGGAACACCGGGGAGCTGTTTTTT CASSVSSTERSRNTGELFF
TRBD2 TRBJ2-3 - TRBV12-5 15 TGTGCTAGTGGTTTAAGTAGCGGGTGGACAGATACGCAGTATTTT CASGLSSGWTDTQYF
- TRBJ1-4 - TRBV4-1 16 TGCGCCAGCAGCCAAGATGTCAGGGAAGGATTGGAAAAACTGTTTTTT CASSQDVREGLEKLFF
TRBD1 TRBJ2-3 few TRBV5-5 17 TGTGCCAGCAGCCACACACGGGACAGGGGTATGGCAGATACGCAGTATTTT CASSHTRDRGMADTQYF
- TRBJ2-1 - TRBV29-1 14 TGCAGCCTCTCGTCCCGCGGGGTGGACAATGAGCAGTTCTTC CSLSSRGVDNEQFF
TRBD2 TRBJ2-1 - TRBV11-2 18 TGTGCCAGCAGCTTAGGTCCCGGACTAGCGGACTCCTACAATGAGCAGTTCTTC CASSLGPGLADSYNEQFF
TRBD1 TRBJ2-1 - TRBV2 14 TGTGCCAGCAGTTTACGGACAGGGAACGATGAGCAGTTCTTC CASSLRTGNDEQFF
- TRBJ2-3 once TRBV6-8 15 TGTGCCAGCAGGCCCTGCGGAGGGAGCACAGATACGCAGTATTTT CASRPCGGSTDTQYF
- TRBJ2-2 - TRBV25-1 12 TGTGCCAGCAGTGTAGGGGGCGGGGAGCTGTTTTTT CASSVGGGELFF
TRBD2 TRBJ2-1 - TRBV29-1 15 TGCAGCGCACTCGGTACTAGCGGGAAGGACAATGAGCAGTTCTTC CSALGTSGKDNEQFF
- TRBJ2-7 - TRBV6-5 14 TGTGCCAGCAGGGAGGAGGGACAGCACTACGAGCAGTACTTC CASREEGQHYEQYF
TRBD1 TRBJ1-1 - TRBV29-1 11 TGCAGCGTCACAGGGGGAGGTGAAGCTTTCTTT CSVTGGGEAFF
- TRBJ2-1 - TRBV18 14 TGTGCCAGCTCACCCGGGGGTTCCTACAATGAGCAGTTCTTC CASSPGGSYNEQFF
TRBD1 TRBJ1-5 - TRBV7-8 13 TGTGCCAGCAGCTTGACAGGGACTCAGCCCCAGCATTTT CASSLTGTQPQHF
- TRBJ1-2 - TRBV28 13 TGTGCCAGCAGTTTAGGTGTCGGCTATGGCTACACCTTC CASSLGVGYGYTF
- TRBJ2-7 - TRBV12-5 14 TGTGCTAGTGGTTTAGCTGGGCTGGCCTACGAGCAGTACTTC CASGLAGLAYEQYF
TRBD2 TRBJ2-7 - TRBV5-6 16 TGTGCCAGCAGCATTCGGACTAGCGGGGGGGTTTACGAGCAGTACTTC CASSIRTSGGVYEQYF
TRBD1 TRBJ1-6 - TRBV19 15 TGTGCCAGTAGTATTTACGGGGACAGGTCTTCACCCCTCCACTTT CASSIYGDRSSPLHF
- TRBJ2-1 - TRBV28 14 TGTGCCAGCAAGCCCCCGAGCTCCTACAATGAGCAGTTCTTC CASKPPSSYNEQFF
TRBD1 TRBJ2-5 - TRBV4-1 13 TGCGCCAGCAGCCGGACAGGGGGAGAGACCCAGTACTTC CASSRTGGETQYF
- TRBJ2-4 once TRBV29-1 13 TGCAGCGTGGAACAGGGTGCCAAAAACATTCAGTACTTC CSVEQGAKNIQYF
TRBD2 TRBJ2-1 - TRBV11-2 17 TGTGCCAGCAGCTTAACCCTAACTCGGCGGGAGCGCAATGAGCAGTTCTTC CASSLTLTRRERNEQFF
- TRBJ1-2 - TRBV5-6 16 TGTGCCAGCAGCTTGGATCCAGGGGTGATTCGCTATGGCTACACCTTC CASSLDPGVIRYGYTF
- TRBJ2-4 - TRBV3-1/TRBV3-2 19 TGTGCCAGCAGCCCCACGAGGCAGGGACTCGGCGGGGTTAAAAACATTCAGTACTTC CASSPTRQGLGGVKNIQYF
- TRBJ2-2 once TRBV3-1/TRBV3-2 13 TGTGCCAGCACCCCTTATCCGGCCGGGGAGCTGTTTTTT CASTPYPAGELFF
- TRBJ2-6 - TRBV5-1 17 TGCGCCAGCAGCCCGCAGACAGCCAACTCTGGGGCCAACGTCCTGACTTTC CASSPQTANSGANVLTF